This T cell receptor (beta chain) was sequenced during a study of post-analysis software for immune sequencing data. Study conclusions and caveats: Patients had higher frequencies than controls of about 5 TRBV segments, including TRBV5-6, TRBV5-1 and TRBV20-1.

The TCR beta cDNA libraries carried unique molecular identifiers. Each CDR3 protein gets one entry after TCRdb re-called the PCR reads with MiXCR. The sample holds about 460,000 distinct CDR3 sequences; over 35% are singletons and the top ten take about 12%. The CDR3 has 16 amino acids. The V gene end was trimmed by 0 bases and the J gene end by 8 bases; junction bases not matched to a gene: 4. Germline V gene sequence: CDR1 SGHRS, CDR2 YFSETQ. This clonotype turned up a few times. Its target is unknown. Material: blood. This TCR was recovered from a girl aged 10-17 years with multiple sclerosis. The chain uses TRBV5-1 and TRBJ1-6, with TRBD1 matching 11 bases. CDR3 amino acids: CASSLEGTGGYSPLHF. In DNA form, the CDR3 reads TGCGCCAGCAGCTTGGAGGGGACAGGGGGTTATTCACCCCTCCACTTT.